The next 5 T cell receptor beta chains were all read from a single sample in a study of shared clonotypes between healthy human individuals. The protocol was immunoSEQ multiplex PCR, while the TCRdb copy is restricted to in-frame clones and leaves out a portion. The table records fewer than 650,000 clones, about 79% of them present only once. Sample: PBMCs. The origin of the receptors is a middle-aged woman in good health. Some clones in this sample may be carry-over from other donors' samples.

This clone came up a few times. This chain links TRBV9 with TRBJ2-2; TRBD1 matches 7 bases. The germline gives CDR1 SGDLS, CDR2 YYNGEE. Trimming cost V 4 bases and J 1 base; bases outside gene matches: 4. This CDR3 region has 15 residues. CDR3 amino acids: CASSLGDRNTGELFF. CDR3 coding DNA: TGTGCCAGCAGCCTAGGGGACAGGAACACCGGGGAGCTGTTTTTT.

The rearrangement joins TRBV2 to TRBJ2-7, with 7 positions matching TRBD1. The V and J ends lost 6 bases and 0 bases, in that order; junction bases with no gene match: 2. Germline V gene data show CDR1 as SNHLY and CDR2 as FYNNEI. The CDR3 consists of 13 residues. The CDR3 nucleotides are TGTGCCAGCAGACAGGGGCTCTCCTACGAGCAGTACTTC. Translation gives CASRQGLSYEQYF. The variable domain in full, with the rest retrieved from reference TRBV2 and TRBJ2-7, is EPEVTQTPSHQVTQMGQEVILRCVPISNHLYFYWYRQILGQKVEFLVSFYNNEISEKSEIFDDQFSVERPDGSNFTLKIRSTKLEDSAMYFCASRQGLSYEQYFGPGTRLTVT.

This clone occurred once. The gene calls are TRBV19 and TRBJ2-1; 9 nucleotides match TRBD2. The CDR3 is 15 amino acids. Germline CDR1 reads LNHDA; CDR2 reads SQIVND (reference sequence). V shed 4 bases, J shed 7 bases, and the junction held 8 bases outside the gene matches. The CDR3 region has the DNA TGTGCCAGTAGTACGACTAGCGGAGTGGGGAATGAGCAGTTCTTC. Its protein product is CASSTTSGVGNEQFF.

The CDR3 bases are TGTGCCAGCAGCCTCCAAGCGGGAGTGGTAGAGACCCAGTACTTC. Translated, it gives CASSLQAGVVETQYF. The V call is TRBV7-3, the J call TRBJ2-5; 8 positions agree with TRBD2. The CDR3 contains 15 residues. Losses at the gene ends were 5 bases for V and 4 bases for J; bases not matched to a gene: 9. CDR1 is SGHTA, CDR2 FQGTGA, per germline.

The rearrangement links TRBV15 to TRBJ2-2, with D possibly TRBD2 on 6 matching bases. V was pared by 0 bases and J by 6 bases, with 11 bases between. Germline V gene lookup returns CDR1 LNHNV and CDR2 YYDKDF (reference sequence). The length of the CDR3 is 15 residues. In nucleotides, the CDR3 is TGTGCCACCAGCAGAGAGCGGGGCGCTGCCGGGGAGCTGTTTTTT. Encoded protein: CATSRERGAAGELFF. Combining the CDR3 with reference TRBV15 and TRBJ2-2 gives the whole variable domain DAMVIQNPRYQVTQFGKPVTLSCSQTLNHNVMYWYQQKSSQAPKLLFHYYDKDFNNEADTPDNFQSRRPNTSFCFLDIRSPGLGDTAMYLCATSRERGAAGELFFGEGSRLTVL.